The clone carrying this T cell receptor (beta chain) was seen a few times. Its matching antigen is unknown. The data are from a study of T cell repertoires in cytomegalovirus infection. TCRdb analysed the reads with MiXCR anew, one entry per CDR3 protein. Counted here are 250,000 to 300,000 distinct CDR3 sequences, about 15% occurring once; the ten biggest clones make up around 47%. Study-level findings and limits: Clonotype analysis showed dominance of the ex vivo response by HLA-C-restricted CMV-specific TCR beta clonotypes.

The receptor was derived from a human donor in good health (CMV status not recorded). Some clones in this sample may be carry-over from other donors' samples. Sequencing was performed on CD8+ T cells from PBMCs.

CDR3 sequence reads: CASSLWGLSGGYYEQYF. The DNA for the CDR3 is TGTGCCAGCAGCTTATGGGGCCTTAGCGGGGGCTACTACGAGCAGTACTTC. The rearrangement uses TRBV11-2 and TRBJ2-7; 9 positions match TRBD2. CDR1 is SGHAT and CDR2 is FQNNGV in the germline V gene. The CDR3 consists of 17 residues. V lost 2 bases, J lost 3 bases, and 11 bases stayed unmatched.